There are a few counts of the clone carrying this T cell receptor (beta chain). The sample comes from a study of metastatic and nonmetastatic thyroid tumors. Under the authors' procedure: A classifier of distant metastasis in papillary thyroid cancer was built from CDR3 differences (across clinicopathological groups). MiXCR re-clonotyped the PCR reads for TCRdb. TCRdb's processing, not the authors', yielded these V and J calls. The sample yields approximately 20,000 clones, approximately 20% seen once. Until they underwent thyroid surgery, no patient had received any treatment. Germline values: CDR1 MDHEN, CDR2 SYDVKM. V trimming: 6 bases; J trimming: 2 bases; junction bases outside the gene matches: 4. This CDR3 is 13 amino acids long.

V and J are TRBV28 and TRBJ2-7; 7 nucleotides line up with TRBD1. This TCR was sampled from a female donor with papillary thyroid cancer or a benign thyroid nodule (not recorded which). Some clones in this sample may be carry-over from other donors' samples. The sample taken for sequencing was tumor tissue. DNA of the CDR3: TGTGCCAGCAGCGCGACAGGGCCCTACGAGCAGTACTTC. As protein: CASSATGPYEQYF.